This TCR beta chain came from a study of radiation and T cells in renal cell carcinoma. Regarding the study as a whole: Pretreatment tumor biopsies were lacking, so baseline clonotypes are unknown. From baseline, blood top tumor clonotypes peaked at 2 weeks post-radiation.

Described time point: baseline pretreatment blood. The treatment here: 15 Gy SBRT to primary tumor, nephrectomy 4 weeks later. Clear cell pathology was present in this patient's renal cell carcinoma. As to this clone: Its antigen is as yet unknown.

The CDR3 length is 16 residues. CDR1 is KGHSH and CDR2 is LQKENI in the germline V gene. V gave up 3 bases and J gave up 1 base, with 14 bases separating them. Sequencing was performed with immunoSEQ multiplex PCR; in TCRdb, only in-frame clones are kept and a portion is missing. The sample has more than 95,000 clones, approximately 78% seen once; the top ten hold less than 3.5%. The specimen comprised blood, sampled from a patient whose treatment included radiotherapy and nephrectomy. The TCR was taken from a woman aged 55-69 years with renal cell carcinoma. The rearrangement links TRBV18 to TRBJ2-3; tentative D call: TRBD2 (6 bases). The chain's CDR3 is CASSPETSSGTDTQYF. The CDR3 DNA sequence: TGTGCCAGCTCACCGGAGACTAGTTCGGGCACAGATACGCAGTATTTT.